This T cell receptor beta chain comes out of a study of cytomegalovirus exposure and HLA in healthy donors. About the research overall: HLA-typed donors contributed some 87 million unique TCRs, which were held in an early data release. Study conclusions and caveats: Presence/absence analyses rested on an assumption that sequencing depth was roughly uniform across donors. Cytomegalovirus status was reportedly diagnosed by the classifier with high specificity and sensitivity. The authors enumerated 150 to 200 TCR beta chains as linked to cytomegalovirus.

About this clone: Antigen: not known.

The J segment lost 6 bases and the V segment lost 5 bases, leaving 8 bases of the junction unmatched. Germline values: CDR1 SGHTA, CDR2 FQGNSA. The CDR3 is made up of 14 amino acids. The PCR had 60 Vbeta and 13 Jbeta primers. Repertoires were generated with immunoSEQ multiplex PCR, while TCRdb's copy carries only in-frame clones and drops some. The data show roughly 200,000 clones, more than 60% seen once. Sequenced: PBMCs. This receptor was obtained from a woman aged 55 to 70 in good health and CMV-seropositive. The chain joins TRBV7-2 to TRBJ2-7, with TRBD2 matching 9 bases. The CDR3 nucleotides are TGTGCCAGCAGCCCATATAGCGGGAGCAGCGAGCAGTACTTC. Its protein is CASSPYSGSSEQYF.